The source of this T cell receptor beta chain is a study of shared T cell receptors in the human thymus. Produced via immunoSEQ multiplex PCR; TCRdb's table is partial and in-frame only. The table shows fewer than 700,000 clones, with approximately 88% occurring only once. This same sample was also part of a study on human thymus T cells. That work adds: Use of V and J genes seemed skewed within the thymic and blood repertoires. Highly overlapping thymic repertoires in unrelated individuals were reported by related research.

The specimen sequenced was thymocytes. The receptor was isolated from a boy under two years old with a congenital heart defect.

Here the CDR3 reads CASTVTSGSLSTDTQYF. The DNA for the CDR3 is TGTGCCAGCACAGTGACTAGCGGGAGTCTGAGCACAGATACGCAGTATTTT. V gene TRBV27 combines with J gene TRBJ2-3; 12 bases align to TRBD2. CDR3 length equals 17 residues. J was trimmed by 0 bases and V by 7 bases; bases with no gene match: 8. The germline CDR1 and CDR2 sequences are MNHEY and SMNVEV (reference sequence).